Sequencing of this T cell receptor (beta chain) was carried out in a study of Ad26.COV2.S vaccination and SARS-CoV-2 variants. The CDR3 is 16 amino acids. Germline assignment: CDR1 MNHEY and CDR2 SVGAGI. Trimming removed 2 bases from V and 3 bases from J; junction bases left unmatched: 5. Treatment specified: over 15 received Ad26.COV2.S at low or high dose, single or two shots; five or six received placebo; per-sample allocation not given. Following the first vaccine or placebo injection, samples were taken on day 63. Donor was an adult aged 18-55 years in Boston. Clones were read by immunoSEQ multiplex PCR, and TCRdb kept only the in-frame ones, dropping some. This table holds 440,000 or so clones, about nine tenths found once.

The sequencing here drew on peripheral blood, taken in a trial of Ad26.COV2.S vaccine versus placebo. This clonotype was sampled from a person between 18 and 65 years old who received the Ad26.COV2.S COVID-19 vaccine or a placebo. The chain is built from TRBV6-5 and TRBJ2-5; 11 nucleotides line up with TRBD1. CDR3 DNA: TGTGCCAGCAGTTACACGGGACAGGGGGGGAAAGAGACCCAGTACTTC. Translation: CASSYTGQGGKETQYF.